This T cell receptor (beta chain) came from a study of T cells expressing NK-cell markers. Background on the study: Sequencing covered eight donors, seven HCMV-seropositive and one seronegative. General study findings and limits: Among a few donors, these clonotypes also ranked first in the CD3+CD56-NKG2C+ fraction.

CDR1 is SQVTM and CDR2 is ANQGSEA in the germline V gene. The CDR3 totals 13 residues. About this clonotype itself: Its antigen is undetermined.

Libraries used 5'RACE template switching adding universal primer site and UMIs. TCRdb reprocessed the 5' RACE reads and keeps a single row for each CDR3 protein, giving no DNA. The listing contains over 250,000 distinct CDR3 sequences. Sequencing was carried out using blood T cells: a sorted CD56 or NKG2C T cell subset, CD4+ or CD8+ T cells, or bulk PBMC T cells (not recorded which). The clonotype originates from a woman aged 18 to 69 in good health. The chain links TRBV29-1 to TRBJ1-5; as DNA is missing, the TRBD1 call by TCRdb cannot be tested. CDR3 protein: CSVTGGGNQPQHF.